This is a list of T cell receptor beta chains from one sample in a study of CD8+ T cells in alopecia areata. Clones were read by immunoSEQ multiplex PCR, and TCRdb kept only the in-frame ones, dropping some. The table lists fewer than 110,000 clones, over 80% of them singletons. Sample: CD8+ T cells sorted from blood, taken at week 24, from a patient treated with tofacitinib. The origin of the receptors is a human donor with alopecia areata. Both conserved end residues are part of each CDR3. A D gene is named only where the DNA matches it firmly. Some rows have no size entry. The others give once, few or many, or a class for an expanded clone.

j_call d_call clone_size v_call cdr3_aa cdr3_nt
TRBJ2-7 . . TRBV7-9 CASSLPGHSYEQYF TGTGCCAGCAGCCTCCCGGGACACTCCTACGAGCAGTACTTC
TRBJ2-7 . . TRBV6-1 CASSEVAGDYEQYF TGTGCCAGCAGTGAAGTGGCAGGAGACTACGAGCAGTACTTC
TRBJ1-1 TRBD1 . TRBV27 CASSLTWGAGGTEAFF TGTGCCAGCAGCCTGACGTGGGGGGCAGGGGGCACTGAAGCTTTCTTT
TRBJ2-4 . . TRBV4-1 CASSQVTGTNIQYF TGCGCCAGCAGCCAAGTAACAGGCACAAACATTCAGTACTTC
TRBJ1-5 . . TRBV7-7 CAKILGVGGNQPQHF TGTGCTAAGATTTTGGGAGTCGGGGGCAATCAGCCCCAGCATTTT
TRBJ2-5 . . TRBV7-9 CASSPWGSGETQYF TGTGCCAGCAGCCCATGGGGGTCGGGAGAGACCCAGTACTTC
TRBJ2-7 TRBD1 . TRBV7-3 CASSYGTGRLQYF TGTGCCAGCAGCTATGGGACAGGGAGGCTGCAGTACTTC
TRBJ1-1 TRBD1 . TRBV5-1 CASSLGTGYTEAFF TGCGCCAGCAGCTTGGGGACAGGGTACACTGAAGCTTTCTTT
TRBJ1-1 . . TRBV10-3 CAISEVGGTEAFF TGTGCCATCAGTGAGGTCGGGGGCACTGAAGCTTTCTTT
TRBJ2-1 TRBD2 . TRBV7-9 CASSSQLTSGGAYNEQFF TGTGCCAGCAGCTCCCAATTGACTAGCGGGGGGGCCTACAATGAGCAGTTCTTC
TRBJ1-1 TRBD1 . TRBV6-5 CASSFDRDLLGEAFF TGTGCCAGCAGCTTTGACAGGGACCTTCTCGGGGAAGCTTTCTTT
TRBJ2-1 . . TRBV29-1 CSVERTRSYSYNEQFF TGCAGCGTTGAGCGGACCCGTTCTTATTCCTACAATGAGCAGTTCTTC
TRBJ2-3 TRBD2 . TRBV7-2 CASSQTSGPDTQYF TGTGCCAGCAGCCAAACTAGCGGGCCAGATACGCAGTATTTT
TRBJ2-7 TRBD2 . TRBV4-2 CASSQEALAGFYEQYF TGTGCCAGCAGCCAAGAAGCACTAGCGGGGTTCTACGAGCAGTACTTC
TRBJ1-5 . . TRBV6-5 CASSSAGGWHQPQHF TGTGCCAGCAGTTCCGCCGGGGGGTGGCATCAGCCCCAGCATTTT
TRBJ2-5 TRBD2 . TRBV7-9 CASHLASGLQETQYF TGTGCCAGCCACTTAGCTAGCGGGCTCCAAGAGACCCAGTACTTC
TRBJ2-7 TRBD2 . TRBV5-1 CASSQSGSEQYF TGCGCCAGCAGCCAAAGCGGGAGCGAGCAGTACTTC
TRBJ2-3 . . TRBV10-3 CAIEDRGAADTQYF TGTGCCATCGAAGATAGGGGGGCCGCAGATACGCAGTATTTT
TRBJ2-1 TRBD2 . TRBV2 CASSDPTTNTGGSSYNEQFF TGTGCCAGCAGTGATCCAACGACGAATACCGGGGGGTCCTCCTACAATGAGCAGTTCTTC
TRBJ2-1 . . TRBV5-4 CASSGTGTEQFF TGTGCCAGCAGCGGGACCGGGACTGAGCAGTTCTTC
TRBJ2-7 TRBD1 . TRBV7-9 CASSSQGVGYEQYF TGTGCCAGCAGCTCACAGGGGGTAGGGTACGAGCAGTACTTC
TRBJ2-2 . . TRBV7-7 CAPTGAPPGTGELFF TGTGCCCCAACCGGGGCCCCGCCGGGCACCGGGGAGCTGTTTTTT
TRBJ2-3 TRBD1 . TRBV5-1 CASSSGQGGTDTQYF TGCGCCAGCAGCTCCGGACAGGGGGGGACAGATACGCAGTATTTT
TRBJ2-5 TRBD2 . TRBV11-2 CASSLHSGVSYQETQYF TGTGCCAGCAGCCTCCATAGCGGGGTCTCGTACCAAGAGACCCAGTACTTC
TRBJ1-1 . . TRBV7-6 CASSIGADTEAFF TGTGCCAGCAGCATCGGGGCGGACACTGAAGCTTTCTTT
TRBJ1-2 . few TRBV11-2 CASTPTNLYGYTF TGTGCCAGCACCCCGACAAACCTTTATGGCTACACCTTC
TRBJ2-7 . . TRBV19 CASKGSSYEQYF TGTGCCAGTAAGGGCAGCTCCTACGAGCAGTACTTC
TRBJ2-5 TRBD2 once TRBV15 CATSRENSGSQETQYF TGTGCCACCAGCAGAGAGAATAGCGGGAGCCAAGAGACCCAGTACTTC
TRBJ2-1 TRBD1 . TRBV7-6 CASSLVGDRGKEDKQFF TGTGCCAGCAGCTTAGTAGGGGACAGGGGTAAAGAGGATAAGCAGTTCTTC
TRBJ2-7 . . TRBV20-1 CSAGTGEQYF TGCAGTGCCGGGACTGGCGAGCAGTACTTC
TRBJ2-7 . once TRBV27 CASSPLAGGMDEQYF TGTGCCAGCAGTCCGCTGGCAGGGGGGATGGACGAGCAGTACTTC
TRBJ2-5 TRBD2 . TRBV4-1 CASSQAPGPRLAGKETQYF TGCGCCAGCAGCCAAGCTCCGGGGCCCCGACTAGCGGGAAAAGAGACCCAGTACTTC